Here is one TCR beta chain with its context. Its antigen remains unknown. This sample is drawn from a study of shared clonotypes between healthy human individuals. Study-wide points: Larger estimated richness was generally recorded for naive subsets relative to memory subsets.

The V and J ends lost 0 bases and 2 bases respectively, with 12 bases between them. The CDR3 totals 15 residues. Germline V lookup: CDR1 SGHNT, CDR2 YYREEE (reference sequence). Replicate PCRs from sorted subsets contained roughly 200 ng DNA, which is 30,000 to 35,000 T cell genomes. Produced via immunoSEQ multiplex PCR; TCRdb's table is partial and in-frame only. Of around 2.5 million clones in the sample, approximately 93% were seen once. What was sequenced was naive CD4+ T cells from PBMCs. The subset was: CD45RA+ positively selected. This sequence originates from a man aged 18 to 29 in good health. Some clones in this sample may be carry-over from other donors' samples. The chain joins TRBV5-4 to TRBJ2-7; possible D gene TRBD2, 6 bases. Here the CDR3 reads CASSLAGRGAYEQYF. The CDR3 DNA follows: TGTGCCAGCAGCTTGGCCGGGCGGGGAGCCTACGAGCAGTACTTC.